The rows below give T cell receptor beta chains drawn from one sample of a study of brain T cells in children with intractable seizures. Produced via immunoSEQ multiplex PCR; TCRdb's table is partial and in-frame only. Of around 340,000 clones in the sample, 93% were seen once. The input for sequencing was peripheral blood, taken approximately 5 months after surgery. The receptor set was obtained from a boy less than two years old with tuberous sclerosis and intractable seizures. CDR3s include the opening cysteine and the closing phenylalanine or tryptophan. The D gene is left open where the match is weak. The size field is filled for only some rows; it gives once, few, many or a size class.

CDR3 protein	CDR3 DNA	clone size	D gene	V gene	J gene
CASSLNQGESNSPLHF	TGCGCCAGCAGCCTAAACCAGGGGGAAAGTAATTCACCCCTCCACTTT	NA	TRBD1	TRBV4-1	TRBJ1-6
CASGQQPQQYF	TGTGCCAGTGGACAGCAACCCCAGCAGTACTTC	NA	NA	TRBV19	TRBJ2-7
CASTLEGGTASEAFF	TGTGCCAGCACCTTAGAAGGGGGGACAGCGTCTGAAGCTTTCTTT	NA	TRBD1	TRBV2	TRBJ1-1
CATTGGRRGAGELFF	TGTGCCACGACCGGGGGTCGGAGAGGAGCCGGGGAGCTGTTTTTT	NA	NA	TRBV6-5	TRBJ2-2
CASSPNRGPNTGELFF	TGTGCCAGCAGCCCCAACAGGGGGCCCAACACCGGGGAGCTGTTTTTT	NA	TRBD1	TRBV7-3	TRBJ2-2
CAWRPRLVPNSPLHF	TGTGCCTGGAGACCCCGGCTCGTTCCCAATTCACCCCTCCACTTT	NA	NA	TRBV30	TRBJ1-6
CAWSTSGVGNTIYF	TGTGCCTGGAGTACTTCCGGAGTAGGAAACACCATATATTTT	few	NA	TRBV30	TRBJ1-3
CASTRVTGQPQHF	TGTGCCAGCACTAGGGTGACGGGACAGCCCCAGCATTTT	few	NA	TRBV6-5	TRBJ1-5
CASSLSNAQNTEAFF	TGTGCCAGCAGTTTATCCAATGCTCAGAACACTGAAGCTTTCTTT	NA	NA	TRBV27	TRBJ1-1
CASSSVGGSQETQYF	TGTGCCAGCAGCAGTGTGGGGGGTTCCCAGGAGACCCAGTACTTC	NA	NA	TRBV5-4	TRBJ2-5
CASSQDPGQGTKNIQYF	TGCGCCAGCAGCCAAGATCCGGGACAGGGGACCAAAAACATTCAGTACTTC	NA	TRBD1	TRBV4-1	TRBJ2-4
CATSRVRENGEQYF	TGTGCCACCAGCAGGGTCAGGGAAAATGGAGAGCAGTACTTC	NA	NA	TRBV15	TRBJ2-7
CASSQDWKGYYEQYF	TGTGCCAGCAGCCAAGATTGGAAGGGTTACTACGAGCAGTACTTC	NA	NA	TRBV14	TRBJ2-7